This T cell receptor (beta chain) appears in the sequencing data of a study of cytomegalovirus exposure and HLA in healthy donors (dated by TCRdb to the late 2010s). For the study in its entirety: According to an earlier analysis of 550 to 750 of the donors, 150 million to 200 million T cells yielded 117 million unique TCR beta sequences and less than 300 Gb of sequence data. An early release covering roughly 600 HLA-typed donors comprised approximately 300 gigabases of sequencing data and approximately 85 million unique TCR sequences. The genetic ancestry cluster associated with self-reported Caucasian donors included roughly 84% of the 350 to 500 genotyped donors. The study aimed to test whether signatures of past pathogen exposure could be identified by cataloging public T cell receptors. The study used immunosequencing to profile the T cell repertoires of some 600 subjects and linked those repertoires to cytomegalovirus serostatus. A separate validation cohort of over a hundred different subjects was used in addition to the 666-subject first cohort. High-throughput TCR immunosequencing, statistical association of individual TCRs with disease status, and machine learning were combined to predict cytomegalovirus infection status. A later analysis re-analyzed previously published TCR beta repertoires from 666 donors and added high-resolution HLA genotyping to study TCR occurrence patterns. Rather than using new phenotypic data, the later analysis identified candidate immune exposures from TCR beta sequences and from how often those sequences occurred across donors. To decide whether each TCR beta V gene segment behaved as functional or pseudogenic, an earlier analysis of some 600 of the donors relied on high-throughput TCR beta sequencing. Donor age, sex, ethnicity and CMV serostatus were collected together with the repertoire data. A later genetic analysis took genome-wide SNP genotypes for about 55% of the roughly 700 donors and used that subset as a discovery cohort. All discovery cohort repertoires had been generated using a single sequencing platform. Both class I and class II loci were covered by HLA typing, at four-digit resolution. Typing coverage varied by locus: roughly 629-630 donors for A, B, C, DRB1 and DQB1; approximately 520 for DQA1; about 590 for DPA1; approximately 450 for DPB1. Because of strong linkage in the cohort, 5 or 6 DR-DQ haplotypes were treated as single units for association and clustering. Among around 400 genotyped donors of the cohort, an average of about 240,000 unique TCR beta nucleotide sequences were sequenced per donor, approximately 20% of them non-productive.

The V end loses 2 bases and the J end loses 5 bases, and a stretch of 13 bases separates them. CDR1 SGHTS and CDR2 YDEGEE were looked up in the germline V gene. The CDR3 runs 14 amino acids, cysteine and phenylalanine included. Solely the CDR3 DNA is kept, with 42 bases framed from the first base. General findings and caveats noted by the study authors: In a later analysis, several top co-occurrence clusters were reported to appear linked to parvovirus B19, influenza, CMV and Epstein-Barr virus. Correlated functional status among segregating V segments might reflect linkage disequilibrium, but an unknown experimental factor could not be ruled out. Cytomegalovirus status was reported to be diagnosed by the classifier with high specificity and sensitivity in both the original and validation cohorts. A further reported finding was that TCR beta sequences accurately predicted the HLA-A and HLA-B alleles for most subjects in the first cohort. In a later analysis, some 18,000 TCR beta sequences were associated with specific HLA alleles at a false discovery rate of 0.05. A later genetic analysis reported fewer N-insertions in productive TCRs among donors in an Asian-associated ancestry cluster than the roughly 670-donor mean. A later analysis found that HLA-associated TCR beta chains were more clonally expanded and had lower generation probabilities than equally common non-associated chains. Sequencing depth was assumed to be roughly uniform across donors in the presence/absence analyses, though that assumption may not hold. For the cohort, immune exposure information was limited to CMV serostatus. Because counts were too low, seventeen rarely observed V segments, including chromosome 9 orphons, were excluded from the earlier analysis of some 590 of the donors. When HLA alleles, especially DR and DQ, strongly co-occurred, TCR associations were difficult to assign to individual alleles. The 87-base-pair reads could not distinguish some IMGT-functional V segments, including TRBV6-2 and TRBV6-3, so those segments were excluded. Only TCR beta chains were sequenced in this cohort, and the absence of alpha or paired-chain data limited detectable features. A total of about 150 TCR beta chains were listed by the study as associated with cytomegalovirus. A group of highly shared sequence variants was considered likely to be a technical artifact of the sequencing pipeline. According to a later analysis, TCR association rates differed among HLA loci, with DRB1 alleles showing the most associated TCRs and HLA-C alleles showing the fewest. While some public TCRs were present in many individuals, most TCR sequences turned up only very rarely across donors. According to a later analysis, most CMV-associated TCR beta chains appeared to be HLA-restricted, and the HLA associations seemed to be driven largely by CMV exposure. A few of the identified cytomegalovirus-associated TCR beta chains were confirmed in vitro to be specific for cytomegalovirus antigens. Because HLA typing was unavailable for some donors at each locus, only the typed subset was used in association tests. In a later genetic analysis, a missense DCLRE1C variant was associated with V-gene and J-gene trimming of TCR beta chains, and the association was replicated in an independent cohort. Broadly in line with IMGT annotations, most TCR beta V segments showed up in productive rearrangements about 87% or about 30% of the time in an earlier analysis of around 600 of the donors. The authors suggested that the approach could potentially be extended to other disease states and immunological phenotypes.

On this clone itself: Its antigen is still unknown. Per-nucleotide qualities are absent, and no much larger clonotype sits a single base away.

In total, 630 or so healthy bone marrow donors made up the cohort. Cohort members were all nominally healthy when sampled, although unrecorded immune exposures were likely present. The donor tested CMV seronegative and was one of the 352 seronegative cohort members. A peripheral blood sample was provided by each donor, and peripheral blood mononuclear cells were used for TCR beta sequencing. Genomic DNA extraction from the blood cell samples was performed with the Qiagen DNeasy Blood Extraction Kit. Library method: the immunoSEQ multiplex PCR assay. For the multiplex PCR, a mixture combining 60 forward primers for TCR Vbeta segments and 13 reverse primers for TCR Jbeta segments was used. A multiplex PCR assay on genomic DNA amplified the CDR3 region of rearranged TCR beta genes. Amplified TCR beta libraries were sequenced as 87-base-pair reads on the Illumina HiSeq System. Processing in the source paper ran as follows. A later analysis counted about 80 million unique TCR beta chains across the 666 repertoires, and roughly 9.9 million of these chains were shared by at least two donors. Raw reads were error-corrected and collapsed into unique sequences with a nearest-neighbor algorithm that merged closely related sequences to remove PCR and sequencing errors. CDR3 sequences were aligned to IMGT reference sequences to assign V, D and J gene segments. For a sequence to be retained, a match of at least six nucleotides was required to both a V gene segment and a J gene segment. Rearrangements were classified as productive when the CDR3 lacked stop codons and remained in frame with V and J, and all other rearrangements were classified as non-productive. Following IMGT convention, CDR3 was defined as the stretch from the second conserved V-encoded cysteine to the conserved J-encoded phenylalanine. In an earlier analysis of around 640 of the donors, sequences lacking an unambiguous match to a single V gene segment were excluded. In an earlier analysis of 500 to 750 of the donors, V segments were called functional above 56.7% productive rearrangements and were called segregating when the between-donor standard deviation exceeded 5%. A statistical classification framework was developed to diagnose cytomegalovirus status using the catalog of TCR beta chain sequences. In a later analysis, TCR nucleotide sequences were compared against IMGT/GENE-DB human TR gene sequences so that V and J genes could be assigned. Using the TCRdist pipeline, a later analysis assigned CDR3 sequences along with most-parsimonious VDJ recombination scenarios. In a later analysis, each TCR beta chain was defined by its CDR3 amino acid sequence together with its V-gene family, and reads without a unique V-gene family were excluded. As a way to deal with suspected cross-contamination and a sequencing artifact, a later analysis dropped approximately 590 nucleotide sequences that were highly shared and had low generation probability. For each public chain, a later analysis derived a clonal expansion index from normalized ranks of inferred template counts within each repertoire. In a later analysis, generation probabilities were computed using a VDJ recombination model fitted to out-of-frame rearrangements, and the results were checked against IGoR. In a later analysis, hypergeometric tests were used to score TCR-TCR, TCR-HLA and TCR-CMV co-occurrence, with a repertoire-size bias correction applied to TCR pairs. False discovery rates were estimated in a later analysis by permuting HLA or CMV assignments 20 times. In a later analysis, co-occurring TCRs were grouped using DBSCAN, and TCRdist sequence similarity was added for clustering within HLA-allele-positive subsets. For co-occurrence clustering, repertoires with fewer than 30,000 or more than 120,000 public chains were excluded, along with roughly 5 repertoires with anomalous nucleotide sharing. The immuneACCESS repertoire file appears here via TCRdb, limited to in-frame rearrangements. These files lack a portion of the clones; in checked studies, under half of the deficit traces to unresolved V genes, and the cause of the others is not known. V, J and clone size derive from that table, while D and trimming were established from the DNA sequence. This sample comprises hundreds of thousands of clones, about 78% of them detected only once. The ten top clones hold less than 4.5% of the sample.

The sequence links TRBV5-8 to TRBJ2-5; TRBD1 might be the D gene, on 5 matching bases. Sequenced sample: PBMCs. The receptor was isolated from a male donor in good health and CMV-seronegative. The DNA is TGTGCCAGCAGCTTTGGCAGGGTTTGGGAGACCCAGTACTTC. Protein translation: CASSFGRVWETQYF.